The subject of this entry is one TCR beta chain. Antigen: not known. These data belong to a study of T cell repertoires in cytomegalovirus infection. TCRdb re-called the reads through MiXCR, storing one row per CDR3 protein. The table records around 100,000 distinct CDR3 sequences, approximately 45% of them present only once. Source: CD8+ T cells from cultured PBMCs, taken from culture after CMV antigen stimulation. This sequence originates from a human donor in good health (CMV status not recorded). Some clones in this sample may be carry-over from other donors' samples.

DNA for the CDR3: TGTGCCAGTAGTTCGGGACAGGGGGCGATTTACGAGCAGTACTTC. Its translation is CASSSGQGAIYEQYF. The chain joins TRBV19 to TRBJ2-7, with TRBD1 matching 12 bases. Germline-derived CDR1 and CDR2 are LNHDA and SQIVND (reference sequence). With 5 bases clipped from V and 4 bases from J, the junction kept 6 bases outside the gene matches. This CDR3 comprises 15 residues.